The clone carrying this T cell receptor beta chain has only one observation. No antigen is known for it. V lost 2 bases, J lost 4 bases, and 4 bases stayed unmatched. The CDR3 runs 16 residues. Per germline, CDR1 KGHDR and CDR2 SFDVKD. Pooling of second doses given at about 4 or about 12 weeks was done. Assay: immunoSEQ multiplex PCR; the TCRdb copy retains only in-frame clones and omits some. The table has about 54,000 clones, approximately 86% seen once. This record belongs to a study of T cell responses to AZD1222 COVID-19 vaccine. General study findings and limits: Repertoires were sampled only after the peak T cell response. Nearly half of spike-specific TCRs reportedly target variant regions that are unmutated in the B.1.351 and B.1.1.7 variants.

The sequenced sample was peripheral blood, obtained 28 days after the second AZD1222 dose. This chain connects TRBV24-1 to TRBJ2-2; 9 nucleotides line up with TRBD1. This TCR was sampled from an adult who received the AZD1222 COVID-19 vaccine. The CDR3 loop reads CATSDSDRGVTGELFF. DNA for the CDR3: TGTGCCACCAGTGATTCTGACAGGGGGGTCACCGGGGAGCTGTTTTTT.